These T cell receptor beta chains were read from a single sample in a study of regulatory T cells in long-lasting Graves disease. MiXCR, applied by TCRdb to the multiplex PCR reads, yields one record per CDR3 protein. The table has hundreds of thousands of distinct CDR3 sequences, about 20% seen once. Sequencing used peripheral blood mononuclear cells (PBMCs), obtained when the disease was refractory, from a patient treated with antithyroid drugs. Every receptor here comes from a female donor with Graves disease. The CDR3 runs from the conserved cysteine through the conserved F or W. The D gene is left open where the match is weak. Clone size appears in some rows only: once, few, many, or a class for an expanded clone.

d_gene	abundance	v_gene	j_gene	CDR3nt	CDR3aa
NA	NA	TRBV24-1	TRBJ2-3	TGTGCCACCACGGCGGCAGGGTCCGATACGCAGTATTTT	CATTAAGSDTQYF
NA	many	TRBV10-3	TRBJ1-1	TGTGCCAGCCGAATGTCTAGGGATGGCGACACTGAAGCTTTCTTT	CASRMSRDGDTEAFF
NA	many	TRBV28	TRBJ1-2	TGTGCCAGCAGTCCTGGCCCGGGATACACCTTC	CASSPGPGYTF
NA	few	TRBV7-2	TRBJ1-3	TGTGCCAGCAGCTTAAGCCCCCTGAGCTCTGGAAACACCATATATTTT	CASSLSPLSSGNTIYF
NA	few	TRBV6-5	TRBJ2-2	TGTGCCAGCAGTTACGGGGGGGCGAACGGGGAGCTGTTTTTT	CASSYGGANGELFF
NA	NA	TRBV3-1	TRBJ1-1	TGTGCCAGCAGCAACCGGACCTCCGGGCCGTATCCTGAAGCTTTCTTT	CASSNRTSGPYPEAFF
NA	few	TRBV20-1	TRBJ2-7	TGCAGTGCTAGAGGTTCGGGGGACCCCTACGAGCAGTACTTC	CSARGSGDPYEQYF
TRBD1	few	TRBV11-3	TRBJ2-1	TGTGCCAGCAGCTTAGAGGGGGGACAGGGGGAAAAGGGGCAGTTCTTC	CASSLEGGQGEKGQFF
NA	NA	TRBV19	TRBJ2-7	TGTGCCAGTAGACGCTCCGTTTCGGGAACCTACGAGCAGTACTTC	CASRRSVSGTYEQYF
NA	many	TRBV24-1	TRBJ2-7	TGTGCCACCAGTGATTTAAGGAGAAAGCTCTACGAGCAGTACTTC	CATSDLRRKLYEQYF
NA	many	TRBV3-1	TRBJ1-5	TGTGCCAGCAGCCAATCCCCCTATCAGCCCCAGCATTTT	CASSQSPYQPQHF
NA	NA	TRBV5-1	TRBJ2-1	TGCGCCAGCAGCTTGGCGCCGACAGACCCTGAGCAGTTCTTC	CASSLAPTDPEQFF
TRBD1	few	TRBV29-1	TRBJ1-2	TGCAGCGTTGAAGAAGGGATCCGGGGACAGGGGCCTGGCGATGGCTACACCTTC	CSVEEGIRGQGPGDGYTF
TRBD2	NA	TRBV5-1	TRBJ2-1	TGCGCCAGCAGCTTGGTATCCGGGGGGGCGTCCGATGAGCAGTTCTTC	CASSLVSGGASDEQFF
TRBD2	few	TRBV7-3	TRBJ2-5	TGTGCCAGCAGCCCGGTGGGGGGGTGGAAAGAGACCCAGTACTTC	CASSPVGGWKETQYF
NA	NA	TRBV14	TRBJ1-5	TGTGCCAGCAGCCAAGGGTGGAATCAGCCCCAGCATTTT	CASSQGWNQPQHF
NA	NA	TRBV28	TRBJ2-7	TGTGCCAGCAGTTTATCCGGGACCTTCTACGAGCAGTACTTC	CASSLSGTFYEQYF
TRBD1	NA	TRBV7-9	TRBJ2-1	TGTGCCAGCAGCTTCGGACAGGGGTTATACAATGAGCAGTTCTTC	CASSFGQGLYNEQFF
NA	many	TRBV28	TRBJ1-1	TGTGCCAGCAGTTCGTTCCCTGAAGCTTTCTTT	CASSSFPEAFF
NA	many	TRBV6-1	TRBJ1-1	TGTGCCAGCAGCCCTCATTTCAGGGAGTTCGCTGAAGCTTTCTTT	CASSPHFREFAEAFF
TRBD1	many	TRBV7-8	TRBJ1-5	TGTGCCAGCAGCTTAGGGAGACAGGGGATTCGCCAGCCCCAGCATTTT	CASSLGRQGIRQPQHF
NA	many	TRBV12-3/TRBV12-4	TRBJ1-2	TGTGCCAGCAGTTCCCCTCCCCGGAGCGACTATGGCTACACCTTC	CASSSPPRSDYGYTF
NA	few	TRBV7-2	TRBJ1-1	TGTGCCAGCAGCCCATGGGGGGGAGCTGAAGCTTTCTTT	CASSPWGGAEAFF
NA	many	TRBV28	TRBJ1-5	TGTGCCAGCAGGGACTCTAGCAATCAGCCCCAGCATTTT	CASRDSSNQPQHF
TRBD1	NA	TRBV11-2	TRBJ2-7	TGTGCCAGCAGCTTAGCACAAGGGACAGGGAATCTATACGAGCAGTACTTC	CASSLAQGTGNLYEQYF
NA	NA	TRBV7-8	TRBJ1-2	TGTGCCAGCAGCCAGCCGGGAGGGGGGAACTATGGCTACACCTTC	CASSQPGGGNYGYTF
NA	once	TRBV4-3	TRBJ2-3	TGCGCCAGCAGCCAAGGGCGGGGGCGGGATACGCAGTATTTT	CASSQGRGRDTQYF
NA	many	TRBV20-1	TRBJ2-6	TGCAGTGCCCCTCGTGGCTCTGGGGCCAACGTCCTGACTTTC	CSAPRGSGANVLTF
TRBD1	few	TRBV14	TRBJ1-4	TGTGCCAGCAGCCCCCGACAGGGACCTAATGAAAAACTGTTTTTT	CASSPRQGPNEKLFF
NA	few	TRBV7-9	TRBJ2-4	TGTGCCAGCAGCGGGAACACAGGAAACATAGCCAAAAACATTCAGTACTTC	CASSGNTGNIAKNIQYF
NA	NA	TRBV7-9	TRBJ1-1	TGTGCCAGCAGCTCATCCTCGGGGGATGAAGCTTTCTTT	CASSSSSGDEAFF
NA	many	TRBV28	TRBJ2-6	TGTGCCAGCAGTTGGGACACCCACCCCTCTGGGGCCAACGTCCTGACTTTC	CASSWDTHPSGANVLTF
NA	NA	TRBV3-1	TRBJ2-7	TGTGCCAGCAGCCCGGGCAGGTTAACCTACGAGCAGTACTTC	CASSPGRLTYEQYF
NA	NA	TRBV12-3/TRBV12-4	TRBJ1-1	TGTGCCAGCAGACTTACCCGAACAGGGACCACTGAAGCTTTCTTT	CASRLTRTGTTEAFF
NA	many	TRBV14	TRBJ1-2	TGTGCCAGCAGCCCCGCAGGGGAATACGGCTACACCTTC	CASSPAGEYGYTF
NA	many	TRBV28	TRBJ1-4	TGTGCCAGCAGTCCCGGGGACTCAACTAATGAAAAACTGTTTTTT	CASSPGDSTNEKLFF
NA	many	TRBV2	TRBJ2-4	TGTGCCAGCAGGGGGGGATTCCTAGCCAAAAACATTCAGTACTTC	CASRGGFLAKNIQYF
TRBD2	few	TRBV2	TRBJ2-4	TGTGCCAGCAGCGGGAGAGCCGGGAGGGCCCGGGCTAACATTCAGTACTTC	CASSGRAGRARANIQYF
NA	NA	TRBV14	TRBJ1-2	TGTGCCAGCAGCCAAGCAGGGGCTGGGAGCCACACCTTC	CASSQAGAGSHTF
NA	many	TRBV6-1	TRBJ1-6	TGTGCCAGCAGTGTTGAGACCCGCAATTCACCCCTCCACTTT	CASSVETRNSPLHF
NA	many	TRBV2	TRBJ1-3	TGTGCCAGCAGTGAAGAGGCGGTCTCTGGAAACACCATATATTTT	CASSEEAVSGNTIYF
TRBD1	few	TRBV5-1	TRBJ2-3	TGCGCCAGCAGCCGACAGGGGGATACGCAGTATTTT	CASSRQGDTQYF
TRBD1	NA	TRBV4-3	TRBJ1-1	TGCGCCAGCAGCCAAGAGGGGGGACAGCAAGCTTTCTTT	CASSQEGGQQAFF
TRBD1	NA	TRBV5-1	TRBJ1-1	TGCGCCAGCAGCGCGAAGGGACAGGGGAACACTGAAGCTTTCTTT	CASSAKGQGNTEAFF
NA	many	TRBV2	TRBJ2-7	TGTGCCAGCAAGGAGGCATACCAACACGAGCAGTACTTC	CASKEAYQHEQYF
NA	NA	TRBV6-1	TRBJ2-5	TGTGCCAGCATGATAGACAGCCAAGAGACCCAGTACTTC	CASMIDSQETQYF
TRBD1	NA	TRBV5-1	TRBJ2-7	TGCGCCAGCAGCCATTCCCGGGACAGGGGCCACGAGCAGTACTTC	CASSHSRDRGHEQYF
NA	few	TRBV7-3	TRBJ2-7	TGTGCCAGCAGCCCAACTCCGGGGAACTACGAGCAGTACTTC	CASSPTPGNYEQYF
TRBD1	once	TRBV5-1	TRBJ1-2	TGCGCCAGCAGCTTGGTCTCAGGGGGTGTGGACTATGGCTACACCTTC	CASSLVSGGVDYGYTF
NA	many	TRBV2	TRBJ1-4	TGTGCCAGCATGGGGCCGAAACTGTTTTTT	CASMGPKLFF
NA	NA	TRBV5-1	TRBJ1-1	TGCGCCAGCAGTCAAAACGAGGGGCGGACTGAAGCTTTCTTT	CASSQNEGRTEAFF
NA	many	TRBV29-1	TRBJ1-5	TGCATACGAGACGTCCAGCCCCAGCATTTT	CIRDVQPQHF
NA	few	TRBV6-1	TRBJ1-6	TGTGCCAGCAGTATCGAGGTGGGATCCGTTTATAATTCACCCCTCCACTTT	CASSIEVGSVYNSPLHF
NA	many	TRBV6-1	TRBJ1-1	TGTGCCAGCAGTCCAGACAGAGTCCAAGGTACTGAAGCTTTCTTT	CASSPDRVQGTEAFF